This T cell receptor (beta chain) was documented in a study of early T cells in non-severe SARS-CoV-2 infection. Study-wide findings and caveats: The study's VDJdb matching favored anti-spike CD8 responses and missed private and CD4 specificities.

The V gene lost 2 bases and the J gene lost 2 bases, with 8 bases spanning the gap. CDR3 length: 14 amino acids. Per the germline V gene, CDR1 is SNHLY and CDR2 is FYNNEI. In its sample, this clonotype was seen a few times. Its antigen is unknown. Researchers tagged individual cDNA molecules with unique molecular identifiers. MiXCR, applied by TCRdb to the 5' RACE reads, yields one record per CDR3 protein. The table has 25,000 to 35,000 distinct CDR3 sequences, 5% to 6.5% seen once. Source material: whole blood. The rearrangement links TRBV2 to TRBJ2-3, with a weak D call TRBD1 (6 bases). The receptor comes from an adult who was a healthcare worker with PCR-confirmed SARS-CoV-2 infection or an uninfected control (not recorded which). The CDR3 loop reads CASSEQGNTDTQYF. The CDR3 DNA is TGTGCCAGCAGTGAACAGGGGAACACAGATACGCAGTATTTT.